This T cell receptor beta chain emerged from a study of regulatory T cells in long-lasting Graves disease (dated by TCRdb to the early 2020s). With regard to the full study: Newly diagnosed Graves' disease patients had taken antithyroid drugs for less than 3 months. This study used TCR sequencing and RNA sequencing of peripheral blood to compare persistent Graves' disease patients against newly diagnosed Graves' disease patients. The study took place in China and was registered as a clinical trial. TCR sequencing covered roughly 13 persistent and around 20 newly diagnosed Graves' disease patients, some 35 samples in total. Here is what the overall study found, with its caveats: The authors acknowledged the small sample size as a limitation that may reduce accuracy. Sequencing and analysis were restricted to the TCR beta chain. Because the primary lesion, thyroid tissue, could not be accessed, the study looked at peripheral blood alone. Persistent disease showed preferential use of TRBV28, TRBJ1-2 and TRBJ2-5, whereas newly diagnosed disease favored TRBV20-1 and TRBJ2-1. Patients with persistent disease shared more public clonotypes (about 2,500) than newly diagnosed patients did (around 1,000). Compared with newly diagnosed patients, patients with persistent Graves' disease had lower TCR Shannon entropy and fewer highly expanded clones, which suggests clonal expansion.

This clonotype was found many times. Its binding antigen is unknown. No quality values exist for individual bases; no much larger clone is one base distant. The method behind the library was multiplex PCR. The sequencer listed for this sample is Illumina HiSeq 4000. TCR beta libraries were built with iRepertoire HTBI primers and Arm-PCR amplification of CDR3 regions. Before sequencing, the PCR products went through gel purification. In the source study's methods: A total of some 60 TRBV and 14 TRBJ segments were identified across samples and were used for gene usage analysis of CDR3 amino acid clonotypes. COPE and FqMerger were used to merge filtered high-quality paired reads into contigs. BLAST was used to align contigs to IMGT TRBV, TRBD and TRBJ reference genes, with CDR3 defined following IMGT. Any clonotype with a frequency above 0.1% was counted as a highly expanded clone. Shannon entropy was used to measure repertoire diversity, and the Gini coefficient was used to measure V-J evenness. A clonotype was considered public if more than one individual shared it. The public reads were reanalyzed by TCRdb: fastp trimming at Q25, MiXCR alignment, in-frame beta chains only. Duplicate CDR3 protein sequences are folded into a single record with the most common DNA and genes. For this entry, the V and J calls and clone size follow TCRdb and not the study's own pipeline. The sample table holds 450,000 to 700,000 distinct CDR3 sequences, of which roughly 12% were seen once. Approximately 9.3% of the sample belongs to the ten largest clones.

The germline V gene encodes CDR1 SQVTM and CDR2 ANQGSEA. Measured from the cysteine to the phenylalanine, the CDR3 is 12 residues long. Only CDR3 DNA is held: 36 bases, read in frame from base 1. Cut back by 3 bases and 2 bases, the V and J ends lie 8 bases apart. The time point label here, explained by the study, means: newly diagnosed GD, antithyroid drugs for less than 3 months. For both TCR sequencing and RNA sequencing, RNA was extracted from PBMCs using TRIzol. Graves' disease was diagnosed according to American Thyroid Association guidelines. Patients for the study were recruited at an endocrinology department in Xi'an, China. From each patient, 7.5 to 9.5 milliliters of peripheral blood was collected into an EDTA anticoagulant tube. Ficoll Paque Plus density gradient separation was used to isolate PBMCs, and no further T cell sorting was done. RNA quality was checked with an Agilent 2100 Bioanalyzer and agarose gel, and concentration with a NanoDrop 2000.

The same data also contributed to another study, on T cells in Graves' hyperthyroidism and ophthalmopathy. As described in the second report: Stable Graves' hyperthyroidism was defined as no progression to ophthalmopathy during 18 months of follow-up. Hyperthyroidism patients were aged 18 to 65 years and newly diagnosed, with disease duration of less than 2 months. Patients with uncontrolled infections, other autoimmune diseases, pregnancy or lactation were excluded. Diagnoses relied on clinical symptoms, serum thyroxine and TRAb, thyroid ultrasound and orbital computed tomography. A first-round RT-PCR of the TCR CDR3 used the HTBI primer set with the Qiagen OneStep RT-PCR kit. Blood samples also contained most of the expanded thyroid clonotypes (frequency above 0.001), which suggests that blood repertoires may reflect thyroid immune responses. Ophthalmopathy was separated from stable hyperthyroidism by a 13 V-J signature model, with over 85% sensitivity and 81% to 82% specificity obtained in cross-validation and 80%/75% obtained in testing. In validation, the model predicted progression to ophthalmopathy with approximately 71% sensitivity and roughly 72% specificity, a median of 6.5 months before onset. To identify distinguishing TCR V-J signatures, a discovery cohort of about 100 patients was used, comprising 40 to 45 with Graves' ophthalmopathy and around 57 with stable Graves' hyperthyroidism. Prospective prediction of ophthalmopathy was tested in an independent validation cohort of 18 to 20 hyperthyroidism patients and 15 to 17 patients who later progressed to ophthalmopathy. The 75 to 100 discovery patients were randomly split 7:3 into training and test sets. In addition, the study compared T-cell repertoires in thyroid tissue and in blood from roughly six Graves' hyperthyroidism patients. Following sampling, methimazole starting at 30 mg daily was given to hyperthyroidism patients, and high-dose intravenous methylprednisolone was given to ophthalmopathy patients. Libraries were constructed in a second round of multiplex PCR, after which size selection and purification were performed. The libraries were sequenced on an Illumina HiSeq2000 using paired-end 100 bp reads. SOAPnuke was used to process the raw data, with reads discarded if the reads contained adapters or uncalled bases, had a mean Phred below 15, or lacked an exact constant-primer or identifier match. High-quality paired reads were merged with COPE v1.2.5, and unique nucleotide sequences were defined as clonotypes. MiTCR v1.1 was used to align the clonotypes against IMGT TRBV, TRBD and TRBJ reference segments. The analysis included only V-J combinations with a frequency above 0.0001, which together covered around 99% of the repertoires. A TCS score was defined as the ratio of F50 (clonal expansion) to E x V (chaos), with BLOSUM62-based TCRdist applied between CDR3 peptides within each V-J. Welch's t-statistics and random forest reduced around 520 V-J features to roughly 13, which were used in a naive Bayes classifier (R e1071). No statistical method was used to set the sample size in advance, and investigators knew the group allocation. TCR Vbeta CDR3 sequencing of 135 peripheral blood samples (approximately 44 ophthalmopathy, over 70 hyperthyroidism and 17 progressor patients) is reported in the paper.

The V and J segments used are TRBV29-1 and TRBJ2-7; the D gene remains uncertain. The sequence was collected from a man aged 25-45 years with Graves disease. Donor details come from another sample of the same person, matched by shared clones. The sample was peripheral blood mononuclear cells (PBMCs), taken at new diagnosis, from a patient treated with antithyroid drugs. The CDR3 region reads CSVEDGAYEQYF. The sequenced DNA is TGCAGCGTTGAGGACGGTGCCTACGAGCAGTACTTC.